This T cell receptor beta chain stems from a study of T cell changes during pregnancy in multiple sclerosis. Sequenced by immunoSEQ multiplex PCR; TCRdb stores in-frame clones only, minus some. Of roughly 48,000 clones in the sample, approximately 92% were seen once. Trimming took off 11 bases at V and 0 bases at J, with 8 bases between the two ends. There are 12 residues in the CDR3. Germline CDR1 is MNHEY and CDR2 is SVGAGI. This material consisted of CD4+ T cells from peripheral blood mononuclear cells, taken in the second trimester of pregnancy. The receptor was isolated from a female donor in good health, enrolled as a control in a pregnancy study. The chain employs TRBV6-5 and TRBJ1-3, with unresolved D. The CDR3 loop reads CAGRDSGNTIYF. The CDR3 DNA is TGTGCCGGGAGGGACTCTGGAAACACCATATATTTT.